This TCR beta chain comes out of a study of blood T cell repertoires in COVID-19. Overall study context: The United States, Italy and Spain were the sources of the acute and convalescent COVID-19 samples. Sample material is recorded as cDNA or gDNA derived from T cells, B-cell-depleted T cells, or PBMCs.

CDR1 and CDR2 from the germline V gene are SGHRS and YFSETQ. Losses at the gene ends were 4 bases for V and 9 bases for J; bases not matched to a gene: 11. This CDR3 has 15 residues. Source study methods: Nucleated cell number was recorded as an estimate derived from reference gene primer amplification. The repertoire was sequenced with immunoSEQ multiplex PCR; TCRdb's copy has only in-frame clones and lacks some. V and J calls and clone size follow that table, whereas D and trimming were derived from the DNA. The sample comprises tens of thousands of clones, around nine tenths of which are singletons, and 16% rests with the top ten.

The gene calls are TRBV5-1 and TRBJ2-1, with 9 bases matching TRBD1. What was sequenced was peripheral blood. This receptor was obtained from an elderly man with acute or convalescent COVID-19. CDR3 protein: CASSGQDRGTGEQFF. DNA of the CDR3: TGCGCCAGCAGCGGACAGGACAGGGGAACGGGTGAGCAGTTCTTC.